Following are 2 T cell receptor beta chains from one sample sequenced in a study of cytomegalovirus exposure and HLA in healthy donors. PCR was performed using 60 Vbeta and 13 Jbeta primers. Clones were sequenced by immunoSEQ multiplex PCR, and TCRdb holds only the in-frame ones, with some missing. The data contain 100,000 or so clones, 70% to 80% of them singletons. The specimen sequenced was PBMCs. The receptors here all came from a human donor in good health.

J is TRBJ1-4 and V is TRBV11-2, with D hard to call. Per the germline V gene, CDR1 is SGHAT and CDR2 is FQNNGV. The CDR3 totals 18 residues. Trimming removed 5 bases at V and 2 bases at J, with 21 bases between. The CDR3 region is CASSPHNPRRVTNEKLFF. The CDR3 DNA is TGTGCCAGCAGCCCCCATAACCCCCGCCGGGTGACTAATGAAAAACTGTTTTTT.

This clone was picked up many times. The chain combines TRBV25-1 with TRBJ2-5; a weak D match, TRBD2 (5 bases). Trimming took off 8 bases at V and 5 bases at J, with 12 bases between the two ends. Per the germline V gene, CDR1 is MGHDK and CDR2 is SYGVNS. The length of the CDR3 is 12 residues. CDR3 residues: CASGRPGETQYF. CDR3 sequence (DNA): TGTGCCAGCGGCAGGCCGGGGGAGACCCAGTACTTC.